This T cell receptor beta chain was sequenced in a study of beta chain features in type 1 diabetes. Study-wide background: Examined across all samples were roughly 110,000,000 sorted cells.

Regarding the study as a whole: A PCR bias possibly favoring shorter templates would apply equally to patients and controls. Shortening of TCRB CDR3s, moderate but significant, appeared in all four CD4+ subsets of Type 1 diabetes patients. A closer apparent resemblance between naive, central memory and Treg TCRB repertoires was seen in patients than in healthy donors.

This clone has just a few counts. Antigen unknown. The length of the CDR3 is 15 residues. Trimming shortened V by 1 base and J by 0 bases, and 9 bases separated the two germline ends. The V gene's germline CDR1 is LGHNA and CDR2 YSLEER. Every isolated RNA sample was fully reverse transcribed, so sequencing captured expressed TCRB transcripts. Produced via immunoSEQ multiplex PCR; TCRdb's table is partial and in-frame only. The table shows about 400,000 clones, with 10% to 15% occurring only once. The chain is built from TRBV4-3 and TRBJ1-2, with D possibly matching TRBD1 (5 bases). Material for sequencing was naive CD4+ T cells from blood. This receptor was taken from a man aged 18 to 30 in good health. The CDR3: CASSQGWTSNYGYTF. DNA of the CDR3: TGCGCCAGCAGCCAAGGATGGACATCTAACTATGGCTACACCTTC.